This T cell receptor (beta chain) was found in a study of esophageal squamous cell carcinoma under preoperative chemotherapy (dated by TCRdb to the late 2010s). At the level of the whole study: Both tumor-infiltrating lymphocytes and peripheral blood T cells had their TCR repertoires profiled in the study. The effects of paclitaxel-nedaplatin chemotherapy on T-cell receptor repertoires in patients with esophageal squamous cell carcinoma were assessed. Four or five patients with primary esophageal squamous cell carcinoma made up the cohort. Repertoires from samples taken before paclitaxel-nedaplatin therapy were compared with repertoires from samples taken after paclitaxel-nedaplatin therapy. The study at large found these results: Paclitaxel-nedaplatin therapy induced immediate and substantial clonotype frequency changes, with contraction more likely among abundant clones than amplification. Rather than arising solely from local clonal changes, post-treatment tumor-infiltrating lymphocytes appeared to come partly from peripheral T cells that migrated into the tumor. The analysis included only five or six patients with esophageal squamous cell carcinoma, making the cohort small. A significant increase in TCR diversity was observed in peripheral T cells after chemotherapy, whereas no such increase was observed in tumor-infiltrating lymphocytes.

With respect to this clonotype: Its antigen is currently not known. At one of its ends the junction is not consistent with the germline gene, which may arise from a read error.

Counted from cysteine to phenylalanine, this CDR3 has 14 amino acids. Of the read, only the CDR3 DNA is kept; its 42 bases are in frame from base 1. Library generation was performed with PCR. Instrument on record: HiSeq X Ten. High-throughput sequencing was used to characterize TCR repertoires. Clones were called with MiXCR by TCRdb after fastp trimmed the public reads at Q25, and only in-frame beta chains were retained. Rows are combined by CDR3 protein, so each entry shows the most common genes and DNA. This sample gives some 32,000 distinct CDR3 sequences in total; 40% to 65% of them show up just once. The ten largest clones add up to approximately 23% of the sample. The sample's time point, from its label and the paper: after preoperative PTX-NDP chemotherapy. Patients received paclitaxel-nedaplatin as preoperative chemotherapy before surgery.

The sample here was taken from a patient given preoperative chemotherapy. The clonotype originates from a human donor with esophageal squamous cell carcinoma. The donor label of this sample is uncertain. This chain joins TRBV12-3 or TRBV12-4 to TRBJ2-4; the central 8 bases match TRBD2. The encoded CDR3 is CASRGRGGKDIQYF. The DNA sequence is as follows: TGTGCCAGCAGGGGACGGGGGGGCAAAGACATTCAGTACTTC.